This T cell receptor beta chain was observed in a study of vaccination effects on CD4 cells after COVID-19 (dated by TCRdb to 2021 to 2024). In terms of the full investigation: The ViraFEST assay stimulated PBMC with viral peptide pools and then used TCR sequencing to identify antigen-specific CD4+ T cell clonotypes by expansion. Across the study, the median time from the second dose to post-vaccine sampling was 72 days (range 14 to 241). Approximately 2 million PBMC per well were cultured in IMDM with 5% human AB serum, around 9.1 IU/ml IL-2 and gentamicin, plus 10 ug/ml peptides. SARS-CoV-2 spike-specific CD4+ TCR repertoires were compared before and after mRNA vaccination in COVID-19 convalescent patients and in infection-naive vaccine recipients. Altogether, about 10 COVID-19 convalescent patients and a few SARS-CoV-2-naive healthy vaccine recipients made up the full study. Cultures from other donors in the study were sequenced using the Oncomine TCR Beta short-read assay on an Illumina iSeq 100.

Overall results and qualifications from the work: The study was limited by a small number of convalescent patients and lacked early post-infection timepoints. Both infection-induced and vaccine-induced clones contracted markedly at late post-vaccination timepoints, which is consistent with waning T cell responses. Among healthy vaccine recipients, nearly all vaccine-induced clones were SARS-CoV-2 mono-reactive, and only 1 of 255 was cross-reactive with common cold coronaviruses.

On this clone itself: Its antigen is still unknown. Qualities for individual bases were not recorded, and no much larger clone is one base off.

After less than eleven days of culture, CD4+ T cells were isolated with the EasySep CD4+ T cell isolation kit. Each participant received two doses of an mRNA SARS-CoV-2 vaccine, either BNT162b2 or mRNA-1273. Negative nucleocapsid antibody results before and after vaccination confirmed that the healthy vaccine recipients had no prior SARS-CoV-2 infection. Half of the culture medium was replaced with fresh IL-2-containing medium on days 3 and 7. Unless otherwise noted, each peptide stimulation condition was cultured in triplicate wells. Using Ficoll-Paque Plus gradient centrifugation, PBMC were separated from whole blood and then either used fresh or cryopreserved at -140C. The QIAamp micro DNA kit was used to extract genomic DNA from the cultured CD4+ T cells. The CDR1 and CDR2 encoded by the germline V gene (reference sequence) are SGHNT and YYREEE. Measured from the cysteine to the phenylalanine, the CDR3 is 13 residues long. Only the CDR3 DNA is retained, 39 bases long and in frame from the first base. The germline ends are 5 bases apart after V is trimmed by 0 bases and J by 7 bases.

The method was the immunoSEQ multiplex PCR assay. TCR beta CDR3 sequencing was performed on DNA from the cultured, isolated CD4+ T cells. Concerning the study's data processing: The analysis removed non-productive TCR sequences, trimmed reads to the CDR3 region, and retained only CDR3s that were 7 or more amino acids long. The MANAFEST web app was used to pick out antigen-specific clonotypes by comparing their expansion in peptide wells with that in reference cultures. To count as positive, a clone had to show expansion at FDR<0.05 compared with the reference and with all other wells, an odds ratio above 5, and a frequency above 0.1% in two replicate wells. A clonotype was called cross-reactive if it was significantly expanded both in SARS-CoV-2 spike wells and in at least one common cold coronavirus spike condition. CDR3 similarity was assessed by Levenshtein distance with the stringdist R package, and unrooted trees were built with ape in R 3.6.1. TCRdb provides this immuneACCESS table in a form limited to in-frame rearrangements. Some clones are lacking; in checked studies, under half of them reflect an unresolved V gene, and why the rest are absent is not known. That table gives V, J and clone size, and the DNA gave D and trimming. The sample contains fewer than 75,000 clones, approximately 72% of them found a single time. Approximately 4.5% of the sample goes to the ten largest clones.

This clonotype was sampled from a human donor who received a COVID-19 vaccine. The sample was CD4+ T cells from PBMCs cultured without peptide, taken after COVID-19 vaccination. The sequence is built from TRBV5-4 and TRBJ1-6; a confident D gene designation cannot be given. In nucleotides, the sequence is TGTGCCAGCAGCTTGGACAAAAATTCACCCCTCCACTTT. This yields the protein CASSLDKNSPLHF. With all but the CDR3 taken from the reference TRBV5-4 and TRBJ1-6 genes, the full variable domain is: ETGVTQSPTHLIKTRGQQVTLRCSSQSGHNTVSWYQQALGQGPQFIFQYYREEENGRGNFPPRFSGLQFPNYSSELNVNALELDDSALYLCASSLDKNSPLHFGNGTRLTVT.